The clone carrying this T cell receptor beta chain is a singleton in its sample. Its antigen is not identified. Constant-segment primers were used for 5'RACE, and the resulting TCR alpha and TCR beta cDNA libraries carried sample barcodes and UMIs. In TCRdb, the 5' RACE reads were re-called with MiXCR into one record per CDR3 protein. The repertoire holds some 86,000 distinct CDR3 sequences, with around 27% as singletons. This sample stems from a study of T-cell memory formation after mild COVID-19. The overall study: Most TCR clusters belonged to a single donor. Study-wide findings and caveats: Clones shrinking from day 15 to 85 showed even CD4/CD8 mixes; later expanders tilted CD4+.

V was clipped by 5 bases and J by 3 bases; unmatched bases: 10. In germline, CDR1 is SGHTA, CDR2 FQGTGA. The CDR3 contains 16 residues. The clonotype comes from a man aged 18 to 30 who had mild COVID-19 (a few samples of this study predate the infection). Cell type and time point are not known. The chain recombines TRBV7-3 with TRBJ2-5; 9 nucleotides agree with TRBD2. Sequenced: PBMCs or a T cell subset sorted from them (not recorded which). The CDR3 DNA reads TGTGCCAGCAGCCCCAAGGGGGCGGGGGGGAAAGAGACCCAGTACTTC. Its translation is CASSPKGAGGKETQYF.